This T cell receptor (beta chain) was observed in a study of blood T cell repertoires in COVID-19. At the level of the study: Samples taken during acute and convalescent COVID-19 were collected in the United States, Italy and Spain. From T cells, B-cell-depleted T cells, or PBMCs came the material, which was cDNA or gDNA.

In the authors' workflow: Scientists estimated how many nucleated cells there were by amplifying reference gene primers. The method was immunoSEQ multiplex PCR; TCRdb's version includes in-frame clones alone and lacks a portion of them. V, J and clone size derive from that table, while D and trimming were established from the DNA sequence. The sample consists of over 250,000 clones, approximately 83% of them appearing once. The ends were cut back, 5 bases at V and 8 bases at J, with 15 bases in the middle. The CDR3 length is 13 residues. Per germline, CDR1 SGHNT and CDR2 YENEEA. This clone was recorded once.

This sequence joins TRBV11-3 and TRBJ1-1; D might be TRBD1 (5 bases). This receptor was identified in a woman aged 70 to 79 with acute or convalescent COVID-19. Sequencing was carried out using peripheral blood. CDR3 sequence (DNA): TGTGCCAGCAGCGCTACCCTACAGGCGGAAGCTTTCTTT. Amino acid sequence: CASSATLQAEAFF. The variable domain in full, with the rest retrieved from reference TRBV11-3 and TRBJ1-1, is EAGVVQSPRYKIIEKKQPVAFWCNPISGHNTLYWYLQNLGQGPELLIRYENEEAVDDSQLPKDRFSAERLKGVDSTLKIQPAELGDSAVYLCASSATLQAEAFFGQGTRLTVV.